The clone carrying this TCR beta chain was picked up a small number of times. Its cognate antigen is unknown. This sample is part of a study of T cell responses to AZD1222 COVID-19 vaccine. Overall study findings and caveats: Donors were mostly white British, more females; clonal diversity possibly underestimated. Vaccination with two AZD1222 doses was followed by a rise in Spike-specific TCR breadth and depth.

The germline V gene encodes CDR1 MGHRA and CDR2 YSYEKL. The CDR3 runs 17 residues. V was clipped by 0 bases and J by 3 bases, with 14 bases between them. Assay: immunoSEQ multiplex PCR; the TCRdb copy retains only in-frame clones and omits some. The table shows some 170,000 clones, with 90% to 95% occurring only once. The TCR comes from an adult who received the AZD1222 COVID-19 vaccine. Sequencing was performed on peripheral blood, taken 28 days after the second AZD1222 dose. V usage is TRBV4-1 and J usage is TRBJ1-4; the D is unclear. The CDR3 DNA follows: TGCGCCAGCAGCCAAGAGGTGGGGTTGGGTTCTAATGAAAAACTGTTTTTT. Protein: CASSQEVGLGSNEKLFF.